This passage covers 23 T cell receptor beta chains from one sample sequenced in a study of blood T cells in healthy people across ages. Primers used in a second PCR of roughly 7 to 12 cycles were a sample-barcoded 5' primer and a J-beta primer mix. One entry per CDR3 protein, called by TCRdb with MiXCR from the 5' RACE reads. Among hundreds of thousands of distinct CDR3 sequences listed, approximately 29% were seen once. The sequenced sample was blood. The receptors originated from a woman aged 80 or over in good health.

Details on this clonotype: A junction end diverges from the germline sequence, so it may reflect a read error. V is TRBV7-3 and J is TRBJ2-2, with TRBD1 matching 9 bases. The CDR3 has 15 residues. Germline CDR1 reads SGHTA; CDR2 reads FQGTGA. The CDR3 DNA reads as TGTGCCAGCAGTTTGACAGGGGGGCAAACCGGGGAGCGGTTTTTT. The encoded protein is CASSLTGGQTGERFF.

The gene calls are TRBV6-1 and TRBJ2-5; 8 positions match TRBD2. Germline CDR1 MNHNS, CDR2 SASEGT. After removal of 8 bases from V and 5 bases from J, the junction contained 7 bases not matched to a gene. The CDR3 extends over 13 amino acids. In DNA, the CDR3 is TGTGCCAGCCGAGCGGGAGCCCGGGAGACCCAGTACTTC. Amino acid sequence: CASRAGARETQYF.

This clonotype came up many times. Its ends do not fully match the called genes, so a read error is possible. This chain links TRBV3-1 with TRBJ2-7, with TRBD2 matching over 15 bases. Germline CDR1 is LGHDT and CDR2 is YNNKEL (reference sequence). The CDR3 length is 15 residues. The CDR3 bases are TGTGCCAGCAGCCCGGGACTAGCGGGGGGCGACGAACAGTACTTC. This codes for CASSPGLAGGDEQYF.

This clonotype was detected only a few times. The chain has TRBV20-1 and TRBJ1-2; no reliable D call. This CDR3 has 13 residues. V was shortened by 3 bases and J by 2 bases, with 10 bases between the two germline ends. From germline, CDR1 is DFQATT and CDR2 SNEGSKA (reference sequence). The DNA of the CDR3 is TGCAGTGCTAGTGTGGACCCCAACTATGGCTACACCTTC. Translating it yields CSASVDPNYGYTF.

This clonotype was recorded many times. This chain connects TRBV30 to TRBJ2-5, with D possibly TRBD1 on 5 matching bases. Per the germline V gene, CDR1 is GTSNPN and CDR2 is SVGIG (reference sequence). Trimming removed 7 bases at V and 3 bases at J, with 9 bases between. CDR3 length equals 11 residues. CDR3 bases: TGTGCCTCCAACAGGAAAGAGACCCAGTACTTC. Amino acids: CASNRKETQYF.

This clonotype came up many times. The chain couples TRBV20-1 to TRBJ1-1; D is unresolved. Trimming removed 6 bases from V and 1 base from J, with 9 bases in between. The germline V gene has CDR1 DFQATT and CDR2 SNEGSKA (reference sequence). The CDR3 sequence is 12 residues long. Here the CDR3 reads CSARTTNTEAFF. DNA of the CDR3: TGCAGTGCCAGGACCACGAACACTGAAGCTTTCTTT.

This clonotype is a singleton in its sample. The CDR3 is CASSQGMTVADTQYF. The DNA of the CDR3 is TGTGCCAGCAGCCAAGGTATGACAGTGGCAGATACGCAGTATTTT. The chain couples TRBV3-1 to TRBJ2-3, with a weak D call TRBD1 (5 bases). Germline CDR1 LGHDT, CDR2 YNNKEL (reference sequence). The germline V and J ends were trimmed by 1 base and 4 bases, with 12 bases remaining between them. This CDR3 is 15 amino acids long.

This clonotype showed up just once. DNA for the CDR3: TGCGCCAGCAGCCCAACACCGGGACAAAGATCCTACGAGCAGTACTTC. It yields the protein CASSPTPGQRSYEQYF. The chain combines TRBV5-1 with TRBJ2-7, with D perhaps TRBD1 (6 bases). Trimming removed 4 bases at V and 1 base at J, with 18 bases between. Germline-derived CDR1 and CDR2 are SGHRS and YFSETQ. The CDR3 consists of 16 residues.

Concerning this clonotype itself: With a much larger clone just one base away, this may be a read error. The chain combines TRBV12-3 or TRBV12-4 with TRBJ2-3; D might be TRBD1 (6 bases). This CDR3 spans 16 amino acids. This CDR3 is CVSTNWGQTSTDTQYF. CDR3 nucleotides: TGTGTCAGCACCAACTGGGGACAAACTAGCACAGATACGCAGTATTTT.

The rearrangement uses TRBV3-1 and TRBJ1-1; the D is unclear. Trimming cost V 1 base and J 5 bases, with 11 bases left between them. The CDR3 length is 14 residues. CDR1 is LGHDT and CDR2 is YNNKEL in the germline V gene (reference sequence). In nucleotides, the CDR3 is TGTGCCAGCAGCCAAGGGCGGCGGCGGACTGAAGCTTTCTTT. It yields the protein CASSQGRRRTEAFF.

Many counts were recorded for this clonotype. This sequence joins TRBV15 and TRBJ2-3; 10 nucleotides agree with TRBD1. CDR3 length equals 16 residues. V lost 0 bases and J lost 4; bases outside the gene matches: 4. The germline CDR1 and CDR2 sequences are LNHNV and YYDKDF (reference sequence). The CDR3, as DNA: TGTGCCACCAGCAGAGATGGACAGGGGGTTCCAGATACGCAGTATTTT. It specifies CATSRDGQGVPDTQYF. Using reference TRBV15 and TRBJ2-3 for the parts outside the CDR3, the full variable domain is DAMVIQNPRYQVTQFGKPVTLSCSQTLNHNVMYWYQQKSSQAPKLLFHYYDKDFNNEADTPDNFQSRRPNTSFCFLDIRSPGLGDTAMYLCATSRDGQGVPDTQYFGPGTRLTVL.

This clonotype was recorded many times. This chain connects TRBV13 to TRBJ1-2; TRBD1 matches 12 bases. The germline V gene has CDR1 PRHDT and CDR2 FYEKMQ (reference sequence). V lost 5 bases to trimming and J lost 4 bases; unmatched junction nucleotides: 11. The CDR3 sequence is 17 residues long. The CDR3 region has the DNA TGTGCCAGCAGCGTCGGGACAGGGGGCGCGGGTGGCTATGGCTACACCTTC. This gives the protein CASSVGTGGAGGYGYTF.

This clonotype has ten or more counts. J is TRBJ1-4 and V is TRBV10-3; 7 bases map to TRBD1. Germline V gene lookup returns CDR1 ENHRY and CDR2 SYGVKD. The CDR3 length is 13 residues. With V trimmed by 11 bases and J by 7 bases, 10 bases remained unmatched. The CDR3 DNA is TGTGCCGCCTCCGGGACAGCGGTTGAAAAACTGTTTTTT. Amino acids: CAASGTAVEKLFF.

This clonotype came up many times. The rearrangement links TRBV20-1 to TRBJ2-7; TRBD1 or TRBD2 may be the D gene (5 bases each). V shed 0 bases and J shed 4 bases, with 13 bases lying between them. In germline, CDR1 is DFQATT, CDR2 SNEGSKA (reference sequence). The CDR3 spans 14 residues. The CDR3 protein is CSARDRDPPYEQYF. Written as DNA, the CDR3 is TGCAGTGCTAGAGACAGGGACCCCCCATACGAGCAGTACTTC.

About this clonotype: A much bigger clone sits one base away, suggesting this may be a read error. V and J are TRBV5-6 and TRBJ2-1; TRBD1 or TRBD2 may be the D gene (5 bases each). Trimming stripped 0 bases from V and 13 bases from J, with 14 bases between. This CDR3 comprises 13 residues. Per germline, CDR1 SGHDT and CDR2 YYEEEE. DNA of the CDR3: TGTGCCAGCAGCTTGGTTGGCCCCGGGACCCAGTTCTTC. This codes for CASSLVGPGTQFF.

This clonotype was seen ten or more times. The CDR3 loop is CAWSVGTGGDEQFF. The CDR3 DNA reads TGTGCCTGGAGTGTAGGGACAGGGGGCGATGAGCAGTTCTTC. The V gene is TRBV30, the J gene TRBJ2-1; 12 nucleotides agree with TRBD1. The CDR3 spans 14 residues. Germline CDR1 GTSNPN, CDR2 SVGIG (reference sequence). The V gene end was trimmed by 0 bases and the J gene end by 8 bases; junction bases not matched to a gene: 2.

This clonotype came up many times. J is TRBJ2-2 and V is TRBV7-2; D is uncertain. The V end lost 1 base, the J end lost 1 base, and 7 bases lay between the germline ends. Per the germline V gene, CDR1 is SGHTA and CDR2 is FQGNSA. This CDR3 has 15 amino acids. The CDR3 DNA follows: TGTGCCAGCAGCTTAGACCGTAAGAACACCGGGGAGCTGTTTTTT. Protein sequence: CASSLDRKNTGELFF.

In this sample, this clonotype turned up many times. In nucleotides, the CDR3 is TGTGCCAGCAGCTTGACGGCGACCTACGGCTACACCTTC. Translating it yields CASSLTATYGYTF. V and J are TRBV7-9 and TRBJ1-2, with unresolved D. V lost 3 bases to trimming and J lost 8 bases, with 13 bases between them. The length of the CDR3 is 13 residues. Germline assignment: CDR1 SEHNR and CDR2 FQNEAQ (reference sequence).

Concerning this clonotype: This may be a read error: a much more frequent sequence differs by one nucleotide. The chain has TRBV4-3 and TRBJ2-7; 8 positions agree with TRBD1. Germline values: CDR1 LGHNA, CDR2 YSLEER. This CDR3 is 14 amino acids long. V lost 8 bases to trimming and J lost 5 bases; unmatched junction nucleotides: 11. CDR3 protein: CASGRDRGQDEQYF. The CDR3 DNA reads TGCGCCAGCGGCCGAGACAGGGGTCAGGACGAGCAGTACTTC.

The genes are TRBV11-2 and TRBJ2-3; either TRBD1 or TRBD2 may fit D (5 bases each). This CDR3 has 14 amino acids. V lost 3 bases, J lost 5 bases, and 12 bases lay in between. Germline V gives CDR1 SGHAT, CDR2 FQNNGV. The CDR3 DNA follows: TGTGCCAGCAGCTTGGGGCATGGGGGAGATACGCAGTATTTT. Its protein product is CASSLGHGGDTQYF. Together with reference TRBV11-2 and TRBJ2-3, the CDR3 gives the full variable domain: EAGVAQSPRYKIIEKRQSVAFWCNPISGHATLYWYQQILGQGPKLLIQFQNNGVVDDSQLPKDRFSAERLKGVDSTLKIQPAKLEDSAVYLCASSLGHGGDTQYFGPGTRLTVL.

On this clonotype: Given a much more abundant clone one base away, this may be a read error. The chain has TRBV24-1 and TRBJ2-5, with 7 bases that match TRBD1. The J segment lost 11 bases and the V segment lost 6 bases, leaving 14 bases of the junction unmatched. Germline CDR1 is KGHDR and CDR2 is SFDVKD. CDR3 length: 14 residues. The CDR3: CATSSTGAHNEQYF. In DNA form, the CDR3 reads TGTGCCACCAGTTCCACAGGGGCCCACAATGAGCAGTACTTC.

The chain joins TRBV6-5 to TRBJ2-1, with 13 bases identical to TRBD2. CDR3 length equals 16 residues. Trimming took 2 bases from V and 8 from J; bases not matched to a gene: 6. Per the germline V gene, CDR1 is MNHEY and CDR2 is SVGAGI. In DNA form, the CDR3 reads TGTGCCAGCAGTTACACACTAGCGGGAGGGGGTGATGAGCAGTTCTTC. The encoded protein is CASSYTLAGGGDEQFF.

For this clonotype: This sequence may be a read error, since a much larger clone differs from it by one base. The rearrangement uses TRBV6-2 or TRBV6-3 and TRBJ1-5; D call uncertain. Trimming stripped 3 bases from V and 3 bases from J, with 18 bases between. The CDR3 consists of 17 residues. Looked up from germline, CDR1 is MNHEY and CDR2 is SVGEGT. The CDR3: CASSYSAGEIYNQPQHF. The CDR3 DNA sequence: TGTGCCAGCAGTTATTCGGCAGGCGAAATCTACAATCAGCCCCAGCATTTT.